The clone carrying this T cell receptor beta chain was observed a handful of times. Its target is not known. Treatment indicated: randomized to nivolumab then ipilimumab (arm A) or the reverse (arm B). No patient had prior DNA-damaging chemotherapy. The data were obtained in a study of sequential checkpoint blockade in melanoma. Study-wide context: DNA from some 84 pretreatment tumor samples underwent TCRβ immunosequencing. Roughly 20 patients had tumor biopsies before treatment and at week 13. Whole-study findings and limits: About 30 times likelier clinical benefit followed increased tumor T-cell fraction and clonality.

The method was immunoSEQ multiplex PCR; TCRdb's version includes in-frame clones alone and lacks a portion of them. The sample includes some 40,000 clones, about 30% of them seen just once. Trimming shortened V by 10 bases and J by 2 bases, and 12 bases separated the two germline ends. The CDR3 has 13 amino acids. Germline V gives CDR1 SGHVT, CDR2 SQSDAQ. V and J are TRBV7-4 and TRBJ2-1, with D perhaps TRBD1 or TRBD2 (6 bases each). The sample in question was tumor tissue (inferred from file names), obtained from a patient given nivolumab and ipilimumab in sequence. The TCR originated in a human donor with melanoma. CDR3 in amino acids: CAKRGEAYNEQFF. DNA for the CDR3: TGTGCCAAGAGGGGGGAAGCCTACAATGAGCAGTTCTTC.